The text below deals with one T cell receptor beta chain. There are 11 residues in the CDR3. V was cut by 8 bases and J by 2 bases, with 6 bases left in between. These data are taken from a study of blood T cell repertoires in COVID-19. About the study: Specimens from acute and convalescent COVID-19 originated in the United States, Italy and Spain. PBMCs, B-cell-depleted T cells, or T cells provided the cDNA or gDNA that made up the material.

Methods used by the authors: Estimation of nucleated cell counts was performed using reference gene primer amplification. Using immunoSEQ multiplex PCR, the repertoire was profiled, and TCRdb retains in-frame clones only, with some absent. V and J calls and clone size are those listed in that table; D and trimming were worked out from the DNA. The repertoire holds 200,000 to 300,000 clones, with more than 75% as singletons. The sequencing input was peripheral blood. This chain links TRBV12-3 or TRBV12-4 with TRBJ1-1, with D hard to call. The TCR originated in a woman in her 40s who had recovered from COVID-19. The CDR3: CASQVNTEAFF. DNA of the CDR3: TGTGCCAGCCAGGTCAACACTGAAGCTTTCTTT.